This TCR beta chain was sequenced during a study of beta chain features in type 1 diabetes. Sequenced material consisted of expressed TCRB transcripts (all of the isolated RNA was reverse transcribed). Generated by immunoSEQ multiplex PCR, the TCRdb table keeps only in-frame clones and is missing some. The profile shows 360,000 or so clones, around a fifth of them singletons. In germline, CDR1 is LGHNA, CDR2 YNFKEQ. The CDR3 is 17 amino acids. Trimming left V 3 bases short and J 1 base short, with 16 bases between. J is TRBJ2-1 and V is TRBV4-2; TRBD2 might be the D (7 bases). The sequence was collected from a woman in her late teens or twenties in good health. Sequenced sample: naive CD4+ T cells from blood. The chain's CDR3 is CASSQVGGAPSYNEQFF. The CDR3 region has the DNA TGTGCCAGCAGCCAGGTGGGGGGGGCCCCTTCCTACAATGAGCAGTTCTTC.